This TCR beta chain was retrieved from a study of T-cell reconstitution after alpha-beta-depleted transplantation in children. The V end was cut by 0 bases, the J end by 8 bases, with 16 bases between. CDR1 and CDR2 (germline): MGHDK, SYGVNS. The CDR3 has 15 amino acids. Preparing the TCRbeta library involved the use of unique molecular identifiers. One entry per CDR3 protein results from TCRdb running MiXCR on the PCR reads. The data contain some 81,000 distinct CDR3 sequences, 11% to 15% of them singletons. This receptor was obtained from a male patient aged 2-15 years who had a stem cell transplant for acute lymphoblastic leukemia, so the T cells may come from the graft donor. The chain is built from TRBV25-1 and TRBJ1-2; maybe TRBD1 (6 bases). Sequencing was performed on PBMCs, mostly from graft donor cells, taken 180 days after TCRalphabeta/CD19-depleted stem cell transplant. CDR3 sequence: CASSEYGRGAKGYTF. The CDR3 DNA sequence: TGTGCCAGCAGTGAATATGGGAGGGGGGCGAAAGGCTACACCTTC.